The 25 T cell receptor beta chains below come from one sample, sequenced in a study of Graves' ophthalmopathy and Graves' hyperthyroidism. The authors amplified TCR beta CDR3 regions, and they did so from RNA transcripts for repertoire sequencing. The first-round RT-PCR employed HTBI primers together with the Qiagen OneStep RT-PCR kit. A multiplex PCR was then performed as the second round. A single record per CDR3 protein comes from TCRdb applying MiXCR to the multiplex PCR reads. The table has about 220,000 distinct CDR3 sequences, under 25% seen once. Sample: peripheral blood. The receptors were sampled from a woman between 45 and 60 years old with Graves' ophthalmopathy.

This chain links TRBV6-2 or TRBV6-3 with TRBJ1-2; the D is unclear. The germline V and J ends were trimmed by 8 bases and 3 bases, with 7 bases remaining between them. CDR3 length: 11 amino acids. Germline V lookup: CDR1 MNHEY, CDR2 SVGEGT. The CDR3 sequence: CASARDYGYTF. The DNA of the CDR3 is TGTGCCAGCGCCCGGGACTATGGCTACACCTTC.

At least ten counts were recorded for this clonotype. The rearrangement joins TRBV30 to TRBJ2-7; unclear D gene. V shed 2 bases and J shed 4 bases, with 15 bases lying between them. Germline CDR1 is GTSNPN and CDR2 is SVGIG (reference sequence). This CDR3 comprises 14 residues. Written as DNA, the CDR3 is TGTGCCTGGAGTAGGGCCGGCACGACGTACGAGCAGTACTTC. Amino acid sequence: CAWSRAGTTYEQYF.

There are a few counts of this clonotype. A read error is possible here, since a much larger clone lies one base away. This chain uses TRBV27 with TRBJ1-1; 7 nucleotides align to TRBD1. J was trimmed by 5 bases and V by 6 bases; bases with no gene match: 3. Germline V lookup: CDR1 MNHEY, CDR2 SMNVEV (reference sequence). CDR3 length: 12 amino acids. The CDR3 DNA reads TGTGCCAGCAGGACAGGGCGGACTGAAGCTTTCTTT. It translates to CASRTGRTEAFF.

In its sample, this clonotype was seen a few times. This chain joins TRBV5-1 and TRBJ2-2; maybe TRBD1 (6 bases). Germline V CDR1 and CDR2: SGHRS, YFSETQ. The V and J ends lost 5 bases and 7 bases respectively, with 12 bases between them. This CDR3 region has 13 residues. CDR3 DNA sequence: TGCGCCAGCAGGAGCAGGGGCGACGGGGAGCTGTTTTTT. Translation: CASRSRGDGELFF.

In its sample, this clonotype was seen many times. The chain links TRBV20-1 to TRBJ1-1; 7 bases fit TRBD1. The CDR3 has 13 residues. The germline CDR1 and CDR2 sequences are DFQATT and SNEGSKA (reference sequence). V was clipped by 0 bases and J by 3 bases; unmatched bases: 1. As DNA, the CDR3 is TGCAGTGCTAGAGATCAGGGGGACACTGAAGCTTTCTTT. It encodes CSARDQGDTEAFF.

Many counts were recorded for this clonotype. The CDR3 protein is CASSSLGRGRGQYF. As DNA, the CDR3 is TGTGCCAGCAGTTCATTAGGCAGGGGAAGAGGGCAGTACTTC. The genes are TRBV12-3 or TRBV12-4 and TRBJ2-7, with D possibly being TRBD1 (6 bases). The V and J ends lost 4 bases and 9 bases respectively, with 19 bases between them. The CDR3 totals 14 residues.

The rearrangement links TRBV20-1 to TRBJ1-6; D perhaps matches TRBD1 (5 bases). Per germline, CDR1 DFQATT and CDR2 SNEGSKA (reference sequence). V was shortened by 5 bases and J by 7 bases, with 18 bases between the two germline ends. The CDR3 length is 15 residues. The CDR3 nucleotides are TGCAGTGCTTCGTCGAGGACATTGGGAAATTCACCCCTCCACTTT. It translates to CSASSRTLGNSPLHF.

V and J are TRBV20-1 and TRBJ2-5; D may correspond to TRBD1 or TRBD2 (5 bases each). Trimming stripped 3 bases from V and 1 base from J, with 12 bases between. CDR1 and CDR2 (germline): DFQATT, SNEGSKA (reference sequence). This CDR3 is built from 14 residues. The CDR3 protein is CSARGVRLQETQYF. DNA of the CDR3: TGCAGTGCTAGGGGGGTAAGGCTCCAAGAGACCCAGTACTTC.

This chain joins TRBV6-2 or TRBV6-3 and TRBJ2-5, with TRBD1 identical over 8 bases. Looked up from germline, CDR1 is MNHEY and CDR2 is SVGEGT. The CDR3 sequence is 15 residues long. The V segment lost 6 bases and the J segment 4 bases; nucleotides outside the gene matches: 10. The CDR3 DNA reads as TGTGCCAGCAGCCCCGCGACAGGGGTTGTAGAGACCCAGTACTTC. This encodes CASSPATGVVETQYF.

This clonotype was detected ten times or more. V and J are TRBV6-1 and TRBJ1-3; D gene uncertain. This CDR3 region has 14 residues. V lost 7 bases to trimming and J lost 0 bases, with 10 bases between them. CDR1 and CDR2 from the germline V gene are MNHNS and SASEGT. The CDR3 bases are TGTGCCAGCACTCGGACGGGCTCTGGAAACACCATATATTTT. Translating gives CASTRTGSGNTIYF.

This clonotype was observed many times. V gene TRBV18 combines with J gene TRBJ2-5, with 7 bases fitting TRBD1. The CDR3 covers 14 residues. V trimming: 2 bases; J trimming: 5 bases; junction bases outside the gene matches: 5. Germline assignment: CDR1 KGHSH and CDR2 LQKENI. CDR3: CASSPTGEWETQYF. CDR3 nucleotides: TGTGCCAGCTCACCAACAGGGGAATGGGAGACCCAGTACTTC.

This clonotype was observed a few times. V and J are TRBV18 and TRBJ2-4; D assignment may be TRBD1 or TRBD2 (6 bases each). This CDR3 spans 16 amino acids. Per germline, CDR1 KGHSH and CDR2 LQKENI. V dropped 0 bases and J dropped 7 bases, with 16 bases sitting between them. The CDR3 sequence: CASSPPGGVQRNIQYF. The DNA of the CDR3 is TGTGCCAGCTCACCACCGGGGGGCGTTCAGCGGAACATTCAGTACTTC. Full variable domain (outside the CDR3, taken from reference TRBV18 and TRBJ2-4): NAGVMQNPRHLVRRRGQEARLRCSPMKGHSHVYWYRQLPEEGLKFMVYLQKENIIDESGMPKERFSAEFPKEGPSILRIQQVVRGDSAAYFCASSPPGGVQRNIQYFGAGTRLSVL.

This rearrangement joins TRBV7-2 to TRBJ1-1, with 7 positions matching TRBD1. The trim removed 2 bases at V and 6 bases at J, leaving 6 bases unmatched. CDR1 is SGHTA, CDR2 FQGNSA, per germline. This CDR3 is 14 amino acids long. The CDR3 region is CASSLRQGMAEAFF. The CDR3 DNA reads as TGTGCCAGCAGCTTAAGACAGGGAATGGCTGAAGCTTTCTTT.

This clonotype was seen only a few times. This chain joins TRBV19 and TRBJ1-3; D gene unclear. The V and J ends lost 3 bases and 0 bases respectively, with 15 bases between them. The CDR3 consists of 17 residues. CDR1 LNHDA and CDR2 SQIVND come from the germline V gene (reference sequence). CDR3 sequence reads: CASSIWQARHSGNTIYF. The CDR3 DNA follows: TGTGCCAGTAGTATTTGGCAGGCCCGACACTCTGGAAACACCATATATTTT. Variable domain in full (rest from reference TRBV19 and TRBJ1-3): DGGITQSPKYLFRKEGQNVTLSCEQNLNHDAMYWYRQDPGQGLRLIYYSQIVNDFQKGDIAEGYSVSREKKESFPLTVTSAQKNPTAFYLCASSIWQARHSGNTIYFGEGSWLTVV.

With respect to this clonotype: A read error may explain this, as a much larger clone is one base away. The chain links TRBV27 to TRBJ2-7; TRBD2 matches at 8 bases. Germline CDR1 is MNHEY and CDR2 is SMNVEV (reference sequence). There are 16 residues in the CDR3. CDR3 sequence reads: CANSLSRSGLGREQYF. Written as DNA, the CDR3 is TGTGCCAACAGTTTATCGAGGTCGGGACTAGGTCGCGAGCAGTACTTC.

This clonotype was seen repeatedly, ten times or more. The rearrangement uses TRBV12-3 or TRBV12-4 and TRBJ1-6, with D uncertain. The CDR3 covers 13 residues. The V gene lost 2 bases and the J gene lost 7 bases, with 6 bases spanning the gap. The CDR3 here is CASSLRENSPLHF. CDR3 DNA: TGTGCCAGCAGTTTAAGGGAAAATTCACCCCTCCACTTT.

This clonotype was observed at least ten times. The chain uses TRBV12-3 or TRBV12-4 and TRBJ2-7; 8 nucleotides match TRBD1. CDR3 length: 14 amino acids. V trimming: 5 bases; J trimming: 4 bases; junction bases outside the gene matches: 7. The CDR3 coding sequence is TGTGCCAGCAGTCAAAGGGACAGGAGGTACGAGCAGTACTTC. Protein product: CASSQRDRRYEQYF.

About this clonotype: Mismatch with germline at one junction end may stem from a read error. The CDR3 nucleotides are TGTGCCAGCAGCAACAGGAATAGCGGGAGATACGAGCAGTCCTTC. It yields the protein CASSNRNSGRYEQSF. V and J are TRBV27 and TRBJ2-7, with 9 bases fitting TRBD2. Germline lookup yields CDR1 MNHEY and CDR2 SMNVEV (reference sequence). The CDR3 runs to 15 residues.

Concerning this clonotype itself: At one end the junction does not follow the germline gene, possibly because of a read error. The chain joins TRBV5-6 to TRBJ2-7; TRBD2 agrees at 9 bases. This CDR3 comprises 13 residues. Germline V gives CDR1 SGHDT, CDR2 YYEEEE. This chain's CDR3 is CASNLRGSAGGHF. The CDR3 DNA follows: TGTGCCAGCAACCTCAGGGGGTCAGCGGGAGGTCACTTC.

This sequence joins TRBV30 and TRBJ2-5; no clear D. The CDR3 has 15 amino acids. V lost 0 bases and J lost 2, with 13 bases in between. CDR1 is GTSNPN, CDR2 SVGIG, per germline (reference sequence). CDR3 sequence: CAWSVGLGEQETQYF. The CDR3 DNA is TGTGCCTGGAGTGTAGGGCTGGGTGAGCAAGAGACCCAGTACTTC.

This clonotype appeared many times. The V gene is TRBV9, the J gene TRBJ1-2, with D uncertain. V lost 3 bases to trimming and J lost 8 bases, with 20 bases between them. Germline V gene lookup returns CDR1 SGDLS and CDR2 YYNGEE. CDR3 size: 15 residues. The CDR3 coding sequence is TGTGCCAGCAGCGCCCATAGCGACCGCCTCGGAGGCTACACCTTC. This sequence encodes CASSAHSDRLGGYTF.

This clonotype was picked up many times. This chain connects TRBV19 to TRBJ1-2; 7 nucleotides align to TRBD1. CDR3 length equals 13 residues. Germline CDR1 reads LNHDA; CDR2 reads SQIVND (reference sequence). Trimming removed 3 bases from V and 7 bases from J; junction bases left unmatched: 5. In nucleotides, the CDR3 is TGTGCCAGTAGTATTATAGGACAGGCTGGCTACACCTTC. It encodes CASSIIGQAGYTF. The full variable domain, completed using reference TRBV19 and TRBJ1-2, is DGGITQSPKYLFRKEGQNVTLSCEQNLNHDAMYWYRQDPGQGLRLIYYSQIVNDFQKGDIAEGYSVSREKKESFPLTVTSAQKNPTAFYLCASSIIGQAGYTFGSGTRLTVV.

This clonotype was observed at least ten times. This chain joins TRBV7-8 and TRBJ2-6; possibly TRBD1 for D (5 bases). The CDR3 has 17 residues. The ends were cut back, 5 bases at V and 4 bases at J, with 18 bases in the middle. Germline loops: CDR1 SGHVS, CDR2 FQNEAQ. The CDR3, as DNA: TGTGCCAGCAGCCGTTCACCTCAGGGTGCCGGGGCCAACGTCCTGACTTTC. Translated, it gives CASSRSPQGAGANVLTF. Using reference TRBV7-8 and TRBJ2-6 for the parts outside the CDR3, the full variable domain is GAGVSQSPRYKVAKRGQDVALRCDPISGHVSLFWYQQALGQGPEFLTYFQNEAQLDKSGLPSDRFFAERPEGSVSTLKIQRTQQEDSAVYLCASSRSPQGAGANVLTFGAGSRLTVL.

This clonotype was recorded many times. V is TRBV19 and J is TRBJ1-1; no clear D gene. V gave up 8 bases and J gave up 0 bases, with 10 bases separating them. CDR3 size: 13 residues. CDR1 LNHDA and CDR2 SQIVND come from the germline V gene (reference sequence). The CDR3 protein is CASGGFLNTEAFF. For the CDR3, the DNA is TGTGCCAGTGGAGGGTTTTTGAACACTGAAGCTTTCTTT.

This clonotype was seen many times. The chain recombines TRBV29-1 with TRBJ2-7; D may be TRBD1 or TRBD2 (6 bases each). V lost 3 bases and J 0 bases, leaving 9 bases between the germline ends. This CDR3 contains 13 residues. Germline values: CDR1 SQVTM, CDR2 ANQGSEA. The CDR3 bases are TGCAGCGTTGATGGAGGGGGCTCCTACGAGCAGTACTTC. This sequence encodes CSVDGGGSYEQYF.